This TCR beta chain was obtained from a study of blood T cell repertoires in COVID-19. Study-level background: Acute-phase and convalescent COVID-19 samples originated in the United States, Italy and Spain. PBMCs, B-cell-depleted T cells, or T cells were the source of the cDNA or gDNA that made up the material.

Profiling relied on immunoSEQ multiplex PCR, and the TCRdb table lists in-frame clones only, not all of them. The table lists about 200,000 clones, 84% of them singletons. This clone has a handful of counts. CDR1 is WSHSY, CDR2 SAAADI, per germline. The ends lost 0 bases at V and 9 bases at J; junction bases unmatched: 13. This CDR3 comprises 18 residues. The chain recombines TRBV10-2 with TRBJ2-1; 11 bases match TRBD2. The specimen was peripheral blood. This clonotype originated in a man aged 45-65 years with active or convalescent COVID-19. The CDR3 nucleotides are TGCGCCAGCAGTGAGTCATTCGGGGAGATGGGACTAGCGGTTGAGCAGTTCTTC. It is translated as CASSESFGEMGLAVEQFF.